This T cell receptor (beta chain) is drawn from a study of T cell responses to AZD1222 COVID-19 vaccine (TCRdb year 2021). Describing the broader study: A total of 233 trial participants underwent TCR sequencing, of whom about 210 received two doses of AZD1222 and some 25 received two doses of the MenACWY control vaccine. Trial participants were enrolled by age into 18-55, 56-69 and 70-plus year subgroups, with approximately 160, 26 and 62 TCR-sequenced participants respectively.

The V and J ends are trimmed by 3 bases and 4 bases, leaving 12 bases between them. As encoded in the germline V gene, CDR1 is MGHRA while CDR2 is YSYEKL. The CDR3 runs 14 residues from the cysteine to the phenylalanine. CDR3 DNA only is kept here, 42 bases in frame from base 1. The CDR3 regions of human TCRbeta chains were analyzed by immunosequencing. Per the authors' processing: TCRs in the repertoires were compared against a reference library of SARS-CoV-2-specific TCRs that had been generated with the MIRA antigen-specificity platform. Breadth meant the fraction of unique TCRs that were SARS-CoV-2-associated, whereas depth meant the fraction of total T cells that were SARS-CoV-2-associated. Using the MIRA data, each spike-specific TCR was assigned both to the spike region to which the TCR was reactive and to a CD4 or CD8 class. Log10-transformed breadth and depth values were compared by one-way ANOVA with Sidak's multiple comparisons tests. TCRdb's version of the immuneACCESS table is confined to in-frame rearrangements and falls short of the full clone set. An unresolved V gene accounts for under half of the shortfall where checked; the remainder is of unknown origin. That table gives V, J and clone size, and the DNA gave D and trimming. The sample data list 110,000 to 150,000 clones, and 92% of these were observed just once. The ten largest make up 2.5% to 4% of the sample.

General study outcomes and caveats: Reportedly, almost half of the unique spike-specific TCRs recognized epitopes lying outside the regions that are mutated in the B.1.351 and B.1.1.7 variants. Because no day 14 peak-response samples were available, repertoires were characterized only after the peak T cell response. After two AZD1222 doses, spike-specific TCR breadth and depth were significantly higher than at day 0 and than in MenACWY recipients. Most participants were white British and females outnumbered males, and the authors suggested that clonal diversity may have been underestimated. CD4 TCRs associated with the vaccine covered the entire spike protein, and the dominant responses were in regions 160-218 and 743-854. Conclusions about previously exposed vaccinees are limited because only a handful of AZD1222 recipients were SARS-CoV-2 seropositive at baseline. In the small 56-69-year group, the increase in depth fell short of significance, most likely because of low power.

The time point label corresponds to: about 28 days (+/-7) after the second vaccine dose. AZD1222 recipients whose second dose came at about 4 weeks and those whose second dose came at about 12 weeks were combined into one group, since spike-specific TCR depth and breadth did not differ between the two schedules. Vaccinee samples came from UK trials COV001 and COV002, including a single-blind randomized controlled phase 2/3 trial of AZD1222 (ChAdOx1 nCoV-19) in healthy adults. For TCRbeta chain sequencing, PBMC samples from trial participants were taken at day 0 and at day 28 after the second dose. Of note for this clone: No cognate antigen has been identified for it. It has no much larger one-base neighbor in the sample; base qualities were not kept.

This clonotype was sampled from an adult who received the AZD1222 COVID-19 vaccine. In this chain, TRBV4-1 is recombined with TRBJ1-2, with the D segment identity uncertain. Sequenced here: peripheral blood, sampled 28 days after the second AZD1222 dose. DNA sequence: TGCGCCAGCAGCCAGGCCAACGGGGTCTATGGCTACACCTTC. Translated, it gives CASSQANGVYGYTF.